Many counts were recorded for the clone carrying this T cell receptor beta chain. The antigen remains unidentified. The lymph nodes were axillary draining lymph nodes from breast cancer patients. This record belongs to a study of breast tumors, draining lymph nodes, adjacent tissues. General study findings and limits: Tumors had less TCR diversity than lymph nodes, more than nontumor tissue. Luminal-like breast cancer showed significantly greater tumor-nontumor repertoire similarity than basal-like breast cancer did. Data fit most tumor T cells coming from lymph node, expanding in tumor. Data only fit, rather than demonstrated, lymph node origin of most tumor T cells.

CDR3 length: 15 amino acids. Germline-derived CDR1 and CDR2 are SGHRS and YFSETQ. Trimming took 4 bases from V and 3 from J, leaving 16 bases between them. From the multiplex PCR reads, TCRdb called clonotypes with MiXCR, one entry per CDR3 protein. This repertoire shows 160,000 or so distinct CDR3 sequences, around a third found once; its top ten account for around 3.5%. The gene calls are TRBV5-1 and TRBJ1-2; D might be TRBD1 (5 bases). The sequence derives from a female donor with breast cancer. Some clones in this sample may be carry-over from other donors' samples. Material: axillary lymph node tissue. The CDR3 loop is CASSPRPDRDYGYTF. Here the CDR3 DNA reads TGCGCCAGCAGCCCCCGGCCCGACAGAGACTATGGCTACACCTTC.